This TCR beta chain was identified in a study of blood T cell repertoires in COVID-19. Study context: Acute-phase and convalescent COVID-19 samples originated in the United States, Italy and Spain.

Generated by immunoSEQ multiplex PCR, the TCRdb table keeps only in-frame clones and is missing some. The data hold approximately 300,000 clones, with about nine tenths observed a single time. Participant-reported clinical history was the basis for cohort assignment. This CDR3 spans 13 amino acids. The germline gives CDR1 SGHRS, CDR2 YFSETQ. V gave up 2 bases and J gave up 2 bases, with 8 bases separating them. The chain joins TRBV5-1 to TRBJ2-7; D call uncertain. The TCR originated in a woman under 30 who had recovered from COVID-19. The sample taken for sequencing was PBMCs or T cells enriched from blood (not recorded which). The CDR3 spells CASSFPETYEQYF. DNA of the CDR3: TGCGCCAGCAGCTTCCCGGAGACCTACGAGCAGTACTTC.